Detailed here is one T cell receptor beta chain. This clonotype has only a few counts. This clone's antigen is unknown. Per-nucleotide qualities are absent, and no much larger clonotype sits a single base away. This record belongs to a study of patients and donors after allogeneic stem cell transplantation (dated by TCRdb to about 2020). CDR1 and CDR2 were assigned from the germline V gene (reference sequence) as LGHDT and YNNKEL. V was cut back by 5 bases and J by 7 bases, leaving a gap of 9 bases between them. The CDR3 contains 12 residues, cysteine and phenylalanine counted. The entry retains the CDR3 DNA only, 36 bases that are in frame from base 1. Libraries were prepared through RT-PCR. Data came from a NextSeq 550. The public reads were reanalyzed by TCRdb: fastp trimming at Q25, MiXCR alignment, in-frame beta chains only. Records with the same CDR3 protein are collapsed into one entry carrying the most frequent genes and DNA. This sample lists approximately 90,000 distinct CDR3 sequences; approximately 5.2% were detected once. Jointly, the top ten make up about 3% of the sample.

Sequenced material: blood, either unsorted or a sorted T cell fraction (not recorded which). This sequence originates from a human donor who was either an allogeneic HSCT recipient or a stem cell or donor lymphocyte infusion donor (not recorded which). It is not recorded whose cells these are; they may come from a transplant donor. The V and J segments used are TRBV3-1 and TRBJ2-4; TRBD1 might be the D gene, on 6 matching bases. The CDR3 protein sequence reads: CASSYRANIQYF. DNA sequence: TGTGCCAGCAGCTACAGGGCCAACATTCAGTACTTC.